The clone carrying this T cell receptor (beta chain) was counted a few times. Its antigen is not known. The CDR3 covers 15 residues. Germline V gene data show CDR1 as LGHNA and CDR2 as YNFKEQ. The ends lost 5 bases at V and 5 bases at J; junction bases unmatched: 4. Extracted RNA was reverse transcribed, and the resulting cDNA served as sequencing template. Profiling relied on immunoSEQ multiplex PCR, and the TCRdb table lists in-frame clones only, not all of them. In the table there are 110,000 to 150,000 clones, 51% of which are singletons. Individuals with alopecia areata gave both lesional scalp punch biopsies and peripheral blood for collection. The data originate from a study of CD8+ T cells in alopecia areata. The study's findings and limits: Patients displayed less clarity in TCR sharing than mice, a finding possibly related to HLA.

This receptor was obtained from a human donor with alopecia areata. The sequenced sample was CD4+ T cells sorted from blood, obtained at week 0. The gene calls are TRBV4-2 and TRBJ2-2, with TRBD2 identical over 11 bases. CDR3 nucleotides: TGTGCCAGCAGCGGGACTAGCGGCTTTACCGGGGAGCTGTTTTTT. It yields the protein CASSGTSGFTGELFF.